The present T cell receptor beta chain was sequenced within a study of blood T cell repertoires in COVID-19. Study information: Both acute and convalescent COVID-19 samples were obtained from the United States, Italy and Spain. From T cells, B-cell-depleted T cells, or PBMCs came the material, which was cDNA or gDNA.

As processed by the authors: Reference gene primer amplification in the assay estimated nucleated cell counts. Here immunoSEQ multiplex PCR was the method, and the copy in TCRdb shows in-frame clones only, minus some. For V, J and clone size, that table is used; D and trimming come from the DNA. The data show under 200,000 clones, 75% to 95% seen once. This CDR3 has 15 amino acids. The germline CDR1 and CDR2 sequences are SGHTA and FQGNSA. Trimming cost V 1 base and J 5 bases; bases outside gene matches: 3. This sequence originates from a middle-aged man with acute or convalescent COVID-19. This rearrangement joins TRBV7-2 to TRBJ2-1; 9 bases are a match to TRBD2. Sequencing was done on a sample of peripheral blood. As DNA, the CDR3 is TGTGCCAGCAGCTTAGAGCTAGCGGGACACAATGAGCAGTTCTTC. It yields the protein CASSLELAGHNEQFF.